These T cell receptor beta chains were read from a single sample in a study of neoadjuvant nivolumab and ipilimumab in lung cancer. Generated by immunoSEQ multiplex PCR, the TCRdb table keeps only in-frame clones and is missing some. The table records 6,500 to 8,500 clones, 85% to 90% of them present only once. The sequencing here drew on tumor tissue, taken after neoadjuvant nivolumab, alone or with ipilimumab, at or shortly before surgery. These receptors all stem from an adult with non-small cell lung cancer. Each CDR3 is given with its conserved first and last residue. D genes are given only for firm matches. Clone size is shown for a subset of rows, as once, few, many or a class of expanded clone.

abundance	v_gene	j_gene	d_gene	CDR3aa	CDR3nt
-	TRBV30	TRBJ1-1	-	CAWSLPTVEAFF	TGTGCCTGGAGTTTACCGACGGTTGAAGCTTTCTTT
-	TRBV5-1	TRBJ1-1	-	CASSSVLGVDTEAFF	TGCGCCAGCAGCTCCGTTTTGGGCGTAGACACTGAAGCTTTCTTT
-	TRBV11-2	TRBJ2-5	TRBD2	CASSLIGGARETQYF	TGTGCCAGCAGCTTAATCGGGGGGGCTCGGGAGACCCAGTACTTC
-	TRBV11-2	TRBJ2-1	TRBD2	CASSFSGGAYNEQFF	TGTGCCAGCAGCTTCTCCGGGGGGGCCTACAATGAGCAGTTCTTC
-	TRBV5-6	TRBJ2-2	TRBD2	CASSFLAGRGELFF	TGTGCCAGCAGCTTCCTAGCGGGGCGCGGGGAGCTGTTTTTT
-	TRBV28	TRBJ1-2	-	CASFFLGYGYTF	TGTGCCAGTTTCTTCCTAGGGTACGGCTACACCTTC
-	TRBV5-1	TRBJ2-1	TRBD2	CASSSVAGANEQFF	TGCGCCAGCAGCTCAGTAGCGGGGGCCAATGAGCAGTTCTTC
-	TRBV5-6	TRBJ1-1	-	CASSRSFEAFF	TGTGCCAGCAGCCGTAGTTTCGAGGCTTTCTTT
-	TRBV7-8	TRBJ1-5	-	CASRGAGTVNQPQHF	TGTGCCAGCAGGGGAGCGGGGACGGTCAATCAGCCCCAGCATTTT
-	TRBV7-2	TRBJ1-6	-	CASSVGGVGSPLHF	TGTGCCAGCAGCGTTGGGGGGGTAGGTTCACCCCTCCACTTT
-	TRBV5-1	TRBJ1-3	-	CASSLDGPGAGNTIYF	TGCGCCAGCAGCTTGGATGGGCCAGGGGCTGGAAACACCATATATTTT
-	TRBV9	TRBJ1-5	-	CASSVGDVDQPQHF	TGTGCCAGCAGCGTAGGGGACGTAGATCAGCCCCAGCATTTT
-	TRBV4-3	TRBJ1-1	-	CASSQEIGNDVEAFF	TGCGCCAGCAGCCAAGAGATTGGAAATGACGTTGAAGCTTTCTTT
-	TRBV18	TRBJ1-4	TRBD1	CASSPRQGSATNEKLFF	TGTGCCAGCTCACCACGACAGGGGTCGGCAACTAATGAAAAACTGTTTTTT
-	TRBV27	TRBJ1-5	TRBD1	CASSLLGGGDQPQHF	TGTGCCAGCAGTTTATTAGGGGGCGGCGATCAGCCCCAGCATTTT
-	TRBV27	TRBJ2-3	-	CASSFPRGDTQYF	TGTGCCAGCAGTTTCCCTCGAGGAGATACGCAGTATTTT
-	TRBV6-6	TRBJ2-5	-	CASSSSDLKYQETQYF	TGTGCCAGCAGTTCCTCGGACCTTAAGTACCAAGAGACCCAGTACTTC
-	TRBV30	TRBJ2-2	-	CAWRAGREHGELFF	TGTGCCTGGAGGGCGGGACGGGAGCACGGGGAGCTGTTTTTT
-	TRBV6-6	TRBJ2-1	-	CASSYLYNEQFF	TGTGCCAGCAGTTACTTATACAATGAGCAGTTCTTC
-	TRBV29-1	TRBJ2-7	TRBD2	CSVESGLAGASYEQYF	TGCAGCGTTGAATCGGGACTAGCGGGGGCTTCCTACGAGCAGTACTTC
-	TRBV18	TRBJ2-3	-	CASSPGPTDTQYF	TGTGCCAGCTCGCCGGGACCGACAGATACGCAGTATTTT
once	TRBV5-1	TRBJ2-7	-	CASTPVGSYEQYF	TGCGCCAGCACTCCGGTCGGGTCCTACGAGCAGTACTTC
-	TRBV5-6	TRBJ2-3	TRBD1	CASSRDRGARQYF	TGTGCCAGCAGCCGGGACAGGGGAGCTCGGCAGTATTTT
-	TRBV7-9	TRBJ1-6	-	CASSFAYENSPLHF	TGTGCCAGCAGCTTCGCATATGAGAATTCACCCCTCCACTTT
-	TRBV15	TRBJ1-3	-	CATSRGRGAGNTIYF	TGTGCCACCAGCAGAGGAAGGGGAGCAGGAAACACCATATATTTT
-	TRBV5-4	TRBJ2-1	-	CASSFINNEQFF	TGTGCCAGCAGTTTTATTAACAATGAGCAGTTCTTC
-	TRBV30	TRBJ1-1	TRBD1	CAKQGQGNTEAFF	TGTGCCAAACAGGGACAGGGAAACACTGAAGCTTTCTTT
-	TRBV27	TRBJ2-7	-	CASSSRGGPYEQYF	TGTGCCAGCAGTTCAAGAGGGGGTCCCTACGAGCAGTACTTC
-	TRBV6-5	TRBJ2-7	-	CASSYHGILVEQYF	TGTGCCAGCAGTTATCACGGGATACTGGTCGAGCAGTACTTC
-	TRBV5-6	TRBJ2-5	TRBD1	CASSFGQGATETQYF	TGTGCCAGCAGCTTTGGACAGGGGGCTACAGAGACCCAGTACTTC
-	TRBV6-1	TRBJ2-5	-	CASSQDLVRSWETQYF	TGTGCCAGCAGTCAAGACCTAGTACGGTCTTGGGAGACCCAGTACTTC
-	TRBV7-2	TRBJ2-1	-	CASSFPLGGWYNEQFF	TGTGCCAGCAGCTTTCCCTTGGGGGGTTGGTACAATGAGCAGTTCTTC
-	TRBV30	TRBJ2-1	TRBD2	CAWSPLFVATSGYNEQFF	TGTGCCTGGAGTCCCCTATTCGTCGCGACTAGCGGTTACAATGAGCAGTTCTTC
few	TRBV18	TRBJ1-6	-	CASSNRGFALSPLHF	TGTGCCAGCTCCAACCGGGGCTTCGCGCTTTCACCCCTCCACTTT